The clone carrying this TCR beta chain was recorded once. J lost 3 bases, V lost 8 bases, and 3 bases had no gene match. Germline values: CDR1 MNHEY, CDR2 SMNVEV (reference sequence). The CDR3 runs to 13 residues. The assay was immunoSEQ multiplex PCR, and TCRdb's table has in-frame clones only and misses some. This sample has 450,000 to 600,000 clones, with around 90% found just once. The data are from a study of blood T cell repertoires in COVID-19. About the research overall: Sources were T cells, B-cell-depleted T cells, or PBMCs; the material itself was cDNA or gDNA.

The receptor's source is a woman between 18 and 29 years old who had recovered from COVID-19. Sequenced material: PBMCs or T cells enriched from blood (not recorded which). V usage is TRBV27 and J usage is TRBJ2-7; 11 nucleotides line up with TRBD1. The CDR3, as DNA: TGTGCCAGCCTGGGACAGGGGGACTACGAGCAGTACTTC. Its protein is CASLGQGDYEQYF.